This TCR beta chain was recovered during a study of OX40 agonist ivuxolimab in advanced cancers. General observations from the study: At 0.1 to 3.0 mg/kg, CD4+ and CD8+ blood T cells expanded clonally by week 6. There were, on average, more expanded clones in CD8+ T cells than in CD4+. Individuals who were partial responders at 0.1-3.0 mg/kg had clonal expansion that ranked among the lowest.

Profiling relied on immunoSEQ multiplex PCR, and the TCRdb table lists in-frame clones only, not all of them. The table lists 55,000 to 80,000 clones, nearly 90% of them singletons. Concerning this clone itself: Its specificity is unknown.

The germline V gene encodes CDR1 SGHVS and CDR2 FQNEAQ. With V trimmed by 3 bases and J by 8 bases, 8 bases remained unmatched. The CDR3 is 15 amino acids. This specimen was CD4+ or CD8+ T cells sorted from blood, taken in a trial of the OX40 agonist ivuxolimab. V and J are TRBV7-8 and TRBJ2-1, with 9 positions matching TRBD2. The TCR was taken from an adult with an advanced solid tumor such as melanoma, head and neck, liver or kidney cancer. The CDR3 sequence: CASSLPLAGTYEQFF. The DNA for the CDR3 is TGTGCCAGCAGCTTGCCACTAGCGGGTACTTATGAGCAGTTCTTC.